The 3 T cell receptor beta chains below come from one sample, sequenced in a study of neurological immune-mediated disorders. In TCRdb, the 5' RACE reads were re-called with MiXCR into one record per CDR3 protein. The sample has tens of thousands of distinct CDR3 sequences, around 3.3% seen once. Sequencing was done on a sample of PBMCs. These receptors all come from a man in his forties with multiple sclerosis.

This clonotype has a count of ten or more. In DNA, the CDR3 is TGCAGCGTTCCGACGGGCACTGAAGCTTTCTTT. It specifies CSVPTGTEAFF. The rearrangement links TRBV29-1 to TRBJ1-1; D is unresolved. This CDR3 comprises 11 residues. CDR1 SQVTM and CDR2 ANQGSEA come from the germline V gene. Deletions cut 5 bases from V and 4 bases from J, with 8 bases between.

This clonotype has only a few counts. Possible read error: a much larger clone is one base away. The genes are TRBV20-1 and TRBJ2-5; D gene ambiguous. The CDR3 covers 14 residues. V was clipped by 5 bases and J by 1 base, with 14 bases between them. CDR1 and CDR2 from the germline V gene are DFQATT and SNEGSKA (reference sequence). CDR3 in DNA: TGCAGTGCTTATATGTTGGAAGGCCAAGAGACCCAGTACTTC. It specifies CSAYMLEGQETQYF.

This clonotype was seen ten or more times. For the CDR3, the DNA is TGTGCCAGCAGCGTGGAGGGGGGTAGAGATACGCAGTATTTT. Amino acid sequence: CASSVEGGRDTQYF. The rearrangement joins TRBV9 to TRBJ2-3; D is possibly TRBD1 or TRBD2 (6 bases each). Germline CDR1 SGDLS, CDR2 YYNGEE. The CDR3 covers 14 residues. Deletions cut 2 bases from V and 5 bases from J, with 12 bases between.